This T cell receptor (beta chain) is from a study of shared clonotypes between healthy human individuals. Study information: The plates for each donor numbered three CD4 naive, three CD4 memory, two CD8 naive and one CD8 memory.

There are 13 residues in the CDR3. V dropped 3 bases and J dropped 6; count of bases not matched to a gene: 8. Germline lookup yields CDR1 GTSNPN and CDR2 SVGIG (reference sequence). The repertoire was sequenced with immunoSEQ multiplex PCR; TCRdb's copy has only in-frame clones and lacks some. This sample has about 2.3 million clones, with just over 90% found just once. Concerning this clone itself: Antigen specificity is unknown.

Study conclusions and caveats: Some naive CD4 clonotypes, around 5%, turned up in common across a few donors.

This TCR derives from a man aged 18-30 years in good health. Some clones in this sample may be carry-over from other donors' samples. The sample consisted of naive CD4+ T cells from PBMCs. Regarding subset: CD45RA+ positively selected. The gene calls are TRBV30 and TRBJ2-7, with 7 bases fitting TRBD1. The CDR3 DNA reads TGTGCCTGGAGCGTTAGGGGGCCCCGCGAGCAGTACTTC. Translation: CAWSVRGPREQYF.